The present entry profiles one T cell receptor beta chain with its context. This sample is part of a study of blood T cell repertoires in COVID-19. Across the whole study: The United States, Italy and Spain were the sources of the acute and convalescent COVID-19 samples. T cells, B-cell-depleted T cells, or PBMCs provided the cDNA or gDNA that served as material.

Under the authors' procedure: Estimation of nucleated cell counts was performed using reference gene primer amplification. Assay used: immunoSEQ multiplex PCR; TCRdb lists only in-frame clones, some missing. V and J calls and clone size follow that table, whereas D and trimming were derived from the DNA. The sample lists about 120,000 clones, about nine tenths occurring once. The CDR3 runs 13 residues. V gave up 8 bases and J gave up 5 bases, with 16 bases separating them. Germline V gives CDR1 SGHRS, CDR2 YFSETQ. This receptor was obtained from a man in his forties with acute or convalescent COVID-19. Sequenced input: peripheral blood. The rearrangement uses TRBV5-1 and TRBJ1-2, with a possible D match to TRBD1 (6 bases). CDR3 sequence: CASRLEGGYGYTF. CDR3 sequence (DNA): TGCGCCAGTCGGCTTGAGGGGGGGTATGGCTACACCTTC.